This T cell receptor beta chain is from a study of blood T cell repertoires in COVID-19. For the study at large: Both acute and convalescent COVID-19 samples were obtained from the United States, Italy and Spain. From T cells, B-cell-depleted T cells, or PBMCs came the material, which was cDNA or gDNA.

Methods used by the authors: Estimated nucleated cell counts came from reference gene primer amplification. TCRdb's table, derived via immunoSEQ multiplex PCR, lists solely in-frame clones and lacks some. Clonal size and the V and J genes are those of that table, whereas D and trimming came from the DNA. The sample holds about 180,000 clones; about 91% are singletons and the top ten take 3.5% to 5%. The CDR3 sequence is 12 residues long. Per the germline V gene, CDR1 is MDHEN and CDR2 is SYDVKM. V lost 5 bases and J 0 bases, leaving 5 bases between the germline ends. The rearrangement links TRBV28 to TRBJ2-7, with D uncertain. The receptor comes from a woman aged 25-40 years with acute or convalescent COVID-19. The sequenced material came from peripheral blood. CDR3: CASSPRSYEQYF. The CDR3 DNA reads TGTGCCAGCAGTCCTCGCTCCTACGAGCAGTACTTC.